The present TCR beta chain was sequenced within a study of T cells in localized non-small cell lung cancer. Findings of the study overall: Across samples, adjacent lung featured a median approximately 60 of the top 100 tumor clones.

The germline V gene encodes CDR1 SGHVS and CDR2 FNYEAQ. V was cut by 0 bases and J by 4 bases, with 16 bases left in between. This CDR3 spans 17 amino acids. TCRdb keeps only in-frame clones here, not all; method: immunoSEQ multiplex PCR. Among about 39,000 clones listed, roughly 83% were seen once. Turning to this clone: Its matching antigen is unknown.

The sequence was collected from a woman aged 35 to 70 with stage II squamous cell lung carcinoma. The chain recombines TRBV7-6 with TRBJ2-1; D is ambiguous. The sequenced sample was PBMCs, obtained before any cancer treatment. The CDR3 DNA reads TGTGCCAGCAGCTTAGCGACTCCGACCTCCCAATACAATGAGCAGTTCTTC. Residues: CASSLATPTSQYNEQFF.